The 23 T cell receptor beta chains reported below all come from one sample, sequenced in a study of T cell changes during pregnancy in multiple sclerosis. Clones were sequenced by immunoSEQ multiplex PCR, and TCRdb holds only the in-frame ones, with some missing. The sample yields about 42,000 clones, 80% to 85% seen once. The source was CD4+ T cells from peripheral blood mononuclear cells, collected before pregnancy. The receptors derive from a female donor with multiple sclerosis, enrolled in a pregnancy study.

The chain carries TRBV19 and TRBJ1-3, with no clear D. CDR1 is LNHDA and CDR2 is SQIVND in the germline V gene (reference sequence). V was trimmed by 5 bases and J by 4 bases, leaving 15 bases between them. This CDR3 is 15 amino acids long. CDR3 protein: CASSPDEGSGNTIYF. CDR3 DNA: TGTGCCAGTAGTCCGGACGAGGGCTCCGGAAACACCATATATTTT.

The gene calls are TRBV12-5 and TRBJ2-7; 9 bases match TRBD1. The V segment lost 1 base and the J segment 13 bases; nucleotides outside the gene matches: 8. The CDR3 consists of 13 residues. Germline V gene data show CDR1 as LGHNT and CDR2 as FRNRAP. CDR3: CASGLGDRALSYF. The CDR3 nucleotides are TGTGCTAGTGGTTTGGGGGACAGGGCCCTTTCCTACTTC.

The chain couples TRBV5-6 to TRBJ1-2; TRBD1 matches 9 bases. This CDR3 has 14 amino acids. Germline lookup yields CDR1 SGHDT and CDR2 YYEEEE. V was pared by 2 bases and J by 5 bases, with 4 bases of the junction left unmatched. CDR3 region: CASSFTGGAYGYTF. DNA for the CDR3: TGTGCCAGCAGCTTTACAGGGGGCGCATATGGCTACACCTTC.

This clone was recorded only once. The rearrangement uses TRBV6-5 and TRBJ1-2; the match to TRBD1 covers 9 bases. The CDR3 spans 16 residues. Germline trimming cut 4 bases from V and 7 bases from J; bases unmatched to any gene: 13. The germline CDR1 and CDR2 sequences are MNHEY and SVGAGI. The CDR3 nucleotides read TGTGCCAGCAGTTCCCCGGGACAGGGACTGGTAGGTGGCTACACCTTC. Protein product: CASSSPGQGLVGGYTF.

The rearrangement joins TRBV10-1 to TRBJ2-3; 13 positions match TRBD2. Germline-derived CDR1 and CDR2 are WNHNN and SYGVQD (reference sequence). The CDR3 contains 15 residues. J was trimmed by 5 bases and V by 5 bases; bases with no gene match: 4. The CDR3 spells CASSILAGGVDTQYF. The CDR3 DNA sequence: TGCGCCAGCAGTATACTAGCGGGAGGGGTAGATACGCAGTATTTT.

The J gene is TRBJ1-2, the V gene TRBV5-5; D is undetermined. This CDR3 is built from 15 residues. With 2 bases removed from V and 1 base from J, the gap between germline ends came to 12 bases. Germline V gene data show CDR1 as SGHKS and CDR2 as YYEKEE (reference sequence). The CDR3 sequence: CASSFRSTFNYGYTF. The CDR3 nucleotides are TGTGCCAGCAGCTTTAGAAGCACGTTTAACTATGGCTACACCTTC.

This chain uses TRBV19 with TRBJ2-5; 12 nucleotides agree with TRBD1. With V trimmed by 6 bases and J by 4 bases, 9 bases remained unmatched. The CDR3 has 16 amino acids. Per germline, CDR1 LNHDA and CDR2 SQIVND (reference sequence). The CDR3 coding sequence is TGTGCCAGTAGCCGTCGAGGGACAGGGGGCAGAGAGACCCAGTACTTC. It yields the protein CASSRRGTGGRETQYF.

CDR3 in DNA: TGTGCCACCAGCAGCGACAGGAACTCTAACTATGGCTACACCTTC. It yields the protein CATSSDRNSNYGYTF. J is TRBJ1-2 and V is TRBV15; D may be TRBD1 (6 bases). Germline V gene sequence: CDR1 LNHNV, CDR2 YYDKDF (reference sequence). This CDR3 is 15 amino acids long. V was shortened by 3 bases and J by 0 bases, with 11 bases between the two germline ends.

This clone was seen a single time. The chain joins TRBV7-6 to TRBJ2-1, with a weak D call TRBD2 (6 bases). The CDR3 sequence is 16 residues long. From germline, CDR1 is SGHVS and CDR2 FNYEAQ. The V end lost 1 base, the J end lost 6 bases, and 16 bases lay between the germline ends. The CDR3 DNA sequence: TGTGCCAGCAGCTTAGTTGGGGGGTTCTCCGGCAATGAGCAGTTCTTC. Its translation is CASSLVGGFSGNEQFF.

The chain combines TRBV7-2 with TRBJ1-3; D remains ambiguous. Germline-derived CDR1 and CDR2 are SGHTA and FQGNSA. The CDR3 has 14 amino acids. V was shortened by 3 bases and J by 0 bases, with 6 bases between the two germline ends. Here the CDR3 reads CASSLLYSGNTIYF. CDR3 in DNA: TGTGCCAGCAGCTTGCTCTACTCTGGAAACACCATATATTTT. Together with reference TRBV7-2 and TRBJ1-3, the CDR3 gives the full variable domain: GAGVSQSPSNKVTEKGKDVELRCDPISGHTALYWYRQSLGQGLEFLIYFQGNSAPDKSGLPSDRFSAERTGGSVSTLTIQRTQQEDSAVYLCASSLLYSGNTIYFGEGSWLTVV.

In nucleotides, the CDR3 is TGCGCCAGCAGACCCGGGACAGAAAGGGAGGTGTACTATGGCTACACCTTC. It yields the protein CASRPGTEREVYYGYTF. The chain joins TRBV4-3 to TRBJ1-2, with 7 nucleotides matching TRBD1. Germline lookup yields CDR1 LGHNA and CDR2 YSLEER. The length of the CDR3 is 17 residues. Trimming cost V 6 bases and J 3 bases; bases outside gene matches: 16.

The chain couples TRBV7-3 to TRBJ1-1; D is unresolved. Germline CDR1 reads SGHTA; CDR2 reads FQGTGA. CDR3 length: 13 residues. V lost 5 bases and J 1 base, leaving 8 bases between the germline ends. DNA of the CDR3: TGTGCCAGCAGCCGTACAGAGAACACTGAAGCTTTCTTT. Translating it yields CASSRTENTEAFF.

This clone appeared once. This sequence joins TRBV19 and TRBJ2-1; 8 bases fit TRBD2. Trimming cost V 5 bases and J 4 bases; bases outside gene matches: 13. Looked up from germline, CDR1 is LNHDA and CDR2 is SQIVND (reference sequence). The CDR3 totals 17 residues. The CDR3 protein is CASSLSASAGGYNEQFF. The CDR3 coding sequence is TGTGCCAGTAGTCTGTCTGCTAGCGCGGGGGGTTACAATGAGCAGTTCTTC.

The chain combines TRBV11-2 with TRBJ2-5, with D unclear. The CDR3 runs to 14 residues. The ends were cut back, 0 bases at V and 2 bases at J, with 7 bases in the middle. Germline V CDR1 and CDR2: SGHAT, FQNNGV. The CDR3 DNA reads as TGTGCCAGCAGCTTAGATCTGCAGCAAGAGACCCAGTACTTC. Its translation is CASSLDLQQETQYF.

V gene TRBV27 combines with J gene TRBJ2-3, with 7 bases matching TRBD1. Germline V gene lookup returns CDR1 MNHEY and CDR2 SMNVEV (reference sequence). The CDR3 has 14 residues. After removal of 3 bases from V and 5 bases from J, the junction contained 5 bases not matched to a gene. The DNA for the CDR3 is TGTGCCAGCAGTTTTGAGGGGGCTGGAGATACGCAGTATTTT. Translation: CASSFEGAGDTQYF.

This clone has a single count. Other DNA sequences in this specimen translate into the identical CDR3. This rearrangement joins TRBV5-5 to TRBJ2-7; tentatively, D is TRBD1 (5 bases). The CDR3 loop spans 14 amino acids. The V gene lost 4 bases and the J gene lost 0 bases, with 11 bases spanning the gap. Germline values: CDR1 SGHKS, CDR2 YYEKEE (reference sequence). The CDR3 DNA sequence: TGTGCCAGCAGCAGAACAGGTAGCTCCTACGAGCAGTACTTC. Protein product: CASSRTGSSYEQYF. The full variable domain, in which reference TRBV5-5 and TRBJ2-7 provide the parts outside the CDR3, is DAGVTQSPTHLIKTRGQQVTLRCSPISGHKSVSWYQQVLGQGPQFIFQYYEKEERGRGNFPDRFSARQFPNYSSELNVNALLLGDSALYLCASSRTGSSYEQYFGPGTRLTVT.

V usage is TRBV4-3 and J usage is TRBJ1-6, with a possible D match to TRBD1 (5 bases). The germline V gene has CDR1 LGHNA and CDR2 YSLEER. Between the trimmed V and J ends, which lost 2 bases and 9 bases, there was a span of 8 bases. This CDR3 has 13 residues. The chain's CDR3 is CASSQSRVSPLHF. CDR3 DNA: TGCGCCAGCAGCCAATCCAGGGTTTCACCCCTCCACTTT.

The V and J genes are TRBV5-1 and TRBJ1-1, with TRBD1 matching 11 bases. The V segment lost 3 bases and the J segment 7 bases; nucleotides outside the gene matches: 2. The CDR3 extends over 13 amino acids. Germline V gives CDR1 SGHRS, CDR2 YFSETQ. The DNA for the CDR3 is TGCGCCAGCAGCTCCGGGACAGGGGGTGAAGCTTTCTTT. Translated: CASSSGTGGEAFF.

This sequence joins TRBV6-5 and TRBJ1-1; 8 bases are shared with TRBD1. Losses at the gene ends were 8 bases for V and 4 bases for J; bases not matched to a gene: 6. Germline CDR1 MNHEY, CDR2 SVGAGI. The CDR3 runs 13 residues. CDR3 region: CASGYRGSTEAFF. The CDR3 DNA is TGTGCCAGCGGCTACAGGGGGAGCACTGAAGCTTTCTTT.

This chain links TRBV28 with TRBJ2-2, with 11 bases matching TRBD1. V lost 1 base, J lost 5 bases, and 3 bases stayed unmatched. The CDR3 spans 16 residues. The germline gives CDR1 MDHEN, CDR2 SYDVKM. The CDR3 sequence is CASSLLDRGLTGELFF. CDR3 DNA sequence: TGTGCCAGCAGTTTATTGGACAGGGGGCTTACCGGGGAGCTGTTTTTT.

The chain combines TRBV6-5 with TRBJ2-7, with TRBD1 matching 9 bases. The ends lost 0 bases at V and 7 bases at J; junction bases unmatched: 10. The V gene's germline CDR1 is MNHEY and CDR2 SVGAGI. The CDR3 length is 16 residues. CDR3 in amino acids: CASSYSMGQGLSEQYF. The CDR3 DNA reads as TGTGCCAGCAGTTACTCGATGGGACAGGGCCTCTCGGAGCAGTACTTC.

DNA for the CDR3: TGTGCCAGCTCACGGGGGACAGGGGAGGTCGAGCAGTACTTC. Its translation: CASSRGTGEVEQYF. V and J are TRBV18 and TRBJ2-7; 10 nucleotides match TRBD1. With V trimmed by 4 bases and J by 6 bases, 6 bases remained unmatched. CDR1 is KGHSH, CDR2 LQKENI, per germline. This CDR3 has 14 amino acids. Full variable domain (outside the CDR3, taken from reference TRBV18 and TRBJ2-7): NAGVMQNPRHLVRRRGQEARLRCSPMKGHSHVYWYRQLPEEGLKFMVYLQKENIIDESGMPKERFSAEFPKEGPSILRIQQVVRGDSAAYFCASSRGTGEVEQYFGPGTRLTVT.

This clone has more than one count but fewer than ten. V is TRBV11-2 and J is TRBJ1-5; the D gene is possibly TRBD1 (6 bases). Trimming shortened V by 6 bases and J by 4 bases, and 19 bases separated the two germline ends. CDR3 length equals 16 residues. Germline V CDR1 and CDR2: SGHAT, FQNNGV. The CDR3 protein is CASSLRAGAVNQPQHF. The CDR3 region has the DNA TGTGCCAGCAGTCTCCGGGCAGGGGCCGTAAATCAGCCCCAGCATTTT.